Below are 18 T cell receptor beta chains sequenced from a single sample in a study of T cell responses to AZD1222 COVID-19 vaccine. The table came from immunoSEQ multiplex PCR; TCRdb's copy has only in-frame clones and leaves some out. The table includes more than 150,000 clones, about 90% detected once. The sample here was peripheral blood, taken on day 0 of AZD1222 vaccination. The receptors were gathered from an adult in good health.

DNA for the CDR3: TGTGCCAGCAGCCGGACAGGAGGTGATGAAAAACTGTTTTTT. This codes for CASSRTGGDEKLFF. The J gene is TRBJ1-4, the V gene TRBV7-2; 7 positions match TRBD1. Germline assignment: CDR1 SGHTA and CDR2 FQGNSA. The CDR3 length is 14 residues. V trimming: 5 bases; J trimming: 6 bases; junction bases outside the gene matches: 6.

This clone appeared once. The V and J genes are TRBV5-1 and TRBJ2-7; 7 bases map to TRBD2. J was trimmed by 3 bases and V by 0 bases; bases with no gene match: 6. CDR1 and CDR2 (germline): SGHRS, YFSETQ. The CDR3 runs to 15 residues. The CDR3 DNA follows: TGCGCCAGCAGCTTGGTGGGGGGGTCCAACTACGAGCAGTACTTC. Translation gives CASSLVGGSNYEQYF.

V and J are TRBV7-8 and TRBJ1-2; no definite D call. V was pared by 5 bases and J by 2 bases, with 15 bases between. This CDR3 spans 15 amino acids. CDR1 and CDR2 from the germline V gene are SGHVS and FQNEAQ. DNA for the CDR3: TGTGCCAGCAGCCAAGGCCCTTCACGGAACTATGGCTACACCTTC. Residues: CASSQGPSRNYGYTF.

The chain uses TRBV3-1 (or the pseudogene TRBV3-2) and TRBJ2-2, with 7 bases that match TRBD2. This CDR3 is 18 amino acids long. Germline CDR1 and CDR2: LGHDT and YNNKEL (reference sequence). The trim removed 1 base at V and 4 bases at J, leaving 12 bases unmatched. This CDR3 is CASSQGEGLSTSTGELFF. The DNA of the CDR3 is TGTGCCAGCAGCCAAGGGGAGGGCCTCTCGACGAGCACCGGGGAGCTGTTTTTT.

V is TRBV4-1 and J is TRBJ1-5; no definite D call. This CDR3 comprises 14 residues. CDR1 is MGHRA and CDR2 is YSYEKL in the germline V gene. Trimming removed 6 bases at V and 5 bases at J, with 14 bases between. CDR3: CASSRAYFYQPQHF. DNA for the CDR3: TGCGCCAGCAGTCGGGCTTATTTCTATCAGCCCCAGCATTTT.

A single count supports this clone. The chain recombines TRBV9 with TRBJ1-3; tentative D call: TRBD1 (6 bases). Trimming cost V 2 bases and J 0 bases, with 6 bases left between them. Looked up from germline, CDR1 is SGDLS and CDR2 is YYNGEE. CDR3 size: 14 residues. The CDR3 coding sequence is TGTGCCAGCAGCGTGGGGGCCTCTGGAAACACCATATATTTT. Its protein product is CASSVGASGNTIYF.

This chain links TRBV25-1 with TRBJ2-7, with 9 bases identical to TRBD1. Germline lookup yields CDR1 MGHDK and CDR2 SYGVNS. The CDR3 length is 15 residues. V lost 5 bases and J lost 6; bases outside the gene matches: 11. This CDR3 reads CASSRAVGTGFEQYF. DNA of the CDR3: TGTGCCAGCAGTCGAGCGGTTGGGACAGGGTTCGAGCAGTACTTC.

V usage is TRBV28 and J usage is TRBJ2-2; D not certain. The CDR3 is 14 residues long. The ends were cut back, 5 bases at V and 6 bases at J, with 13 bases in the middle. CDR1 is MDHEN and CDR2 is SYDVKM in the germline V gene. The CDR3 is CASSKTVLSGELFF. CDR3 in DNA: TGTGCCAGCAGTAAAACAGTGTTGTCCGGGGAGCTGTTTTTT.

The V gene is TRBV6-2 or TRBV6-3, the J gene TRBJ1-4; no clear D gene. V gave up 4 bases and J gave up 8 bases, with 11 bases separating them. Germline V gene data show CDR1 as MNHEY and CDR2 as SVGEGT. The CDR3 spans 13 residues. The CDR3 coding sequence is TGTGCCAGCAGTTTTTGGGTGGGCGAAAAACTGTTTTTT. This gives the protein CASSFWVGEKLFF.

This chain joins TRBV2 and TRBJ2-2, with D perhaps matching TRBD1 (6 bases). The germline V and J ends were trimmed by 4 bases and 7 bases, with 13 bases remaining between them. The length of the CDR3 is 14 residues. Germline V gene data show CDR1 as SNHLY and CDR2 as FYNNEI. The CDR3 DNA sequence: TGTGCCAGCAGTGGGGCAGGGGAGAACGGGGAGCTGTTTTTT. It codes for CASSGAGENGELFF.

The rearrangement uses TRBV7-9 and TRBJ2-7; D is undetermined. Germline values: CDR1 SEHNR, CDR2 FQNEAQ (reference sequence). The CDR3 is made up of 16 amino acids. Trimming shortened V by 5 bases and J by 0 bases, and 17 bases separated the two germline ends. CDR3 residues: CASSAIIGRHSYEQYF. The CDR3 DNA is TGTGCCAGCAGCGCAATCATTGGCCGGCACTCCTACGAGCAGTACTTC. The whole variable domain, filled in from reference TRBV7-9 and TRBJ2-7, reads DTGVSQNPRHKITKRGQNVTFRCDPISEHNRLYWYRQTLGQGPEFLTYFQNEAQLEKSRLLSDRFSAERPKGSFSTLEIQRTEQGDSAMYLCASSAIIGRHSYEQYFGPGTRLTVT.

This clone turned up a few times. This chain joins TRBV21-1 and TRBJ2-5; the table's D call TRBD1 went unverified against the DNA. TRBV21-1 is a known pseudogene. The CDR3 is made up of 17 amino acids. CDR3 sequence (DNA): TGTGCCAGCAGCAAAGGCGCGGGACAGTCCCAACAAGAGACCCAGTACTTC. Translated: CASSKGAGQSQQETQYF.

This clone was found once. The chain recombines TRBV5-4 with TRBJ2-5; a possible D gene is TRBD2 (6 bases). The CDR3 totals 14 residues. Germline V gene sequence: CDR1 SGHNT, CDR2 YYREEE (reference sequence). V gave up 0 bases and J gave up 3 bases, with 9 bases separating them. CDR3 coding DNA: TGTGCCAGCAGCTTGGCCGGGAGCGAAGAGACCCAGTACTTC. This gives the protein CASSLAGSEETQYF.

This chain joins TRBV18 and TRBJ1-5, with D perhaps matching TRBD1 (5 bases). The CDR3 extends over 14 amino acids. V was clipped by 1 base and J by 6 bases, with 10 bases between them. Germline assignment: CDR1 KGHSH and CDR2 LQKENI. This CDR3 reads CASSPRGEGQPQHF. CDR3 bases: TGTGCCAGCTCACCACGGGGGGAGGGTCAGCCCCAGCATTTT.

This clone appeared once. The chain links TRBV3-1 (or the pseudogene TRBV3-2) to TRBJ2-7; 11 nucleotides agree with TRBD2. CDR3 size: 16 residues. Trimming at V came to 3 bases and at J to 6 bases, leaving 10 bases not matched to a gene. From germline, CDR1 is LGHDT and CDR2 YNNKEL (reference sequence). The CDR3 sequence: CASSQGLAGGVTEQYF. The CDR3 DNA reads as TGTGCCAGCAGCCAGGGTCTAGCGGGGGGAGTTACCGAGCAGTACTTC.

The chain employs TRBV7-6 and TRBJ1-6, with 7 bases lining up with TRBD1. From germline, CDR1 is SGHVS and CDR2 FNYEAQ. After removal of 5 bases from V and 4 bases from J, the junction contained 11 bases not matched to a gene. There are 17 residues in the CDR3. The CDR3 DNA follows: TGTGCCAGCAGCATCCGACAGGGTCGGCCTTATAATTCACCCCTCCACTTT. Translated: CASSIRQGRPYNSPLHF.

The rearrangement links TRBV5-1 to TRBJ1-2, with D hard to call. This CDR3 contains 13 residues. Per germline, CDR1 SGHRS and CDR2 YFSETQ. The V end was cut by 4 bases, the J end by 0 bases, with 7 bases between. In DNA form, the CDR3 reads TGCGCCAGCAGCGAGACAACTAACTATGGCTACACCTTC. Its translation: CASSETTNYGYTF.

V and J are TRBV28 and TRBJ1-2; possibly TRBD1 for D (5 bases). V was cut by 3 bases and J by 3 bases, with 17 bases left in between. The CDR3 is 16 residues long. The germline gives CDR1 MDHEN, CDR2 SYDVKM. The CDR3 DNA reads TGTGCCAGCAGTTTCCAGGGAACGAGTAAGGACTATGGCTACACCTTC. Translating gives CASSFQGTSKDYGYTF.